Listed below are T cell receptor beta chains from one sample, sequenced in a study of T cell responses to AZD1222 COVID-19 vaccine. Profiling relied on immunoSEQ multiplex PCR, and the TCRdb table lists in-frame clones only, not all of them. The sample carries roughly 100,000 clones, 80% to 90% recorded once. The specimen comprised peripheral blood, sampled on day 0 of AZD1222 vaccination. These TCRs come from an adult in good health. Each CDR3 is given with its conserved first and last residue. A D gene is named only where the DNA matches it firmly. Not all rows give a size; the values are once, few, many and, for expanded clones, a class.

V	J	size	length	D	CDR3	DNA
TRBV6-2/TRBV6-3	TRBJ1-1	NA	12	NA	CASSYLGTEAFF	TGTGCCAGCAGTTATCTCGGCACTGAAGCTTTCTTT
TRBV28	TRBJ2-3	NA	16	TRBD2	CASTGTSGWSTDTQYF	TGTGCCAGCACCGGGACTAGCGGCTGGAGCACAGATACGCAGTATTTT
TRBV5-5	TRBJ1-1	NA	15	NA	CASSTLHEDYTEAFF	TGTGCCAGCAGCACGCTTCATGAGGATTACACTGAAGCTTTCTTT
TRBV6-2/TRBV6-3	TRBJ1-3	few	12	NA	CASSYASATIYF	TGTGCCAGCAGTTACGCCTCGGCCACCATATATTTT
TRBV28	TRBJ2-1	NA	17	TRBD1	CASSFISLSQGANEQFF	TGTGCCAGCAGTTTCATTAGTCTTAGTCAGGGGGCAAATGAGCAGTTCTTC
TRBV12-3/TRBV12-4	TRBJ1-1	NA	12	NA	CASGRGNTEAFF	TGTGCCAGCGGGAGGGGGAACACTGAAGCTTTCTTT
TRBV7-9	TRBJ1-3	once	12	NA	CASSVNRDAYQF	TGTGCCAGCAGCGTTAACCGGGACGCCTACCAATTT
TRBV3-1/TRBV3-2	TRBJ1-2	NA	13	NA	CASSLGTSYGYTF	TGTGCCAGCAGCCTCGGGACGTCCTATGGCTACACCTTC
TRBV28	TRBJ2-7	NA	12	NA	CASRPDSYEQYF	TGTGCCAGCAGACCGGACAGCTACGAGCAGTACTTC
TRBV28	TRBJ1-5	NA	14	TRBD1	CASKQGGKNQPQHF	TGTGCCAGCAAACAGGGGGGAAAGAATCAGCCCCAGCATTTT
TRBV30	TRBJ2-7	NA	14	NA	CAWSVGGSSYEQYF	TGTGCCTGGAGTGTAGGCGGTTCCTCCTACGAGCAGTACTTC
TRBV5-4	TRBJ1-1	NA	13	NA	CASSSSQSTEAFF	TGTGCCAGCAGCTCTTCACAGTCCACTGAAGCTTTCTTT
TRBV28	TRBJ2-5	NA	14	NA	CASSIGHTQETQYF	TGTGCCAGCAGTATAGGACATACCCAAGAGACCCAGTACTTC
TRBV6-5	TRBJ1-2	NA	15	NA	CASSYSRAGYYGYTF	TGTGCCAGCAGTTACTCGAGAGCGGGGTACTATGGCTACACCTTC
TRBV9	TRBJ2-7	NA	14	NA	CASSPSAPSYEQYF	TGTGCCAGCAGCCCGAGTGCACCCTCCTACGAGCAGTACTTC
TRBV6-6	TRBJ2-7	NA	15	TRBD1	CASSYGSRGLYEQYF	TGTGCCAGCAGTTACGGATCCAGGGGGCTATACGAGCAGTACTTC
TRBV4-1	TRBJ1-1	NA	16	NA	CASSQESVGGRVLAFF	TGCGCCAGCAGCCAAGAGTCTGTTGGGGGGCGAGTGCTAGCTTTCTTT
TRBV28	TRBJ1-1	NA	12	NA	CASSFANTEAFF	TGTGCCAGCAGTTTTGCCAACACTGAAGCTTTCTTT
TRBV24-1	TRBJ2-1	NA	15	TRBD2	CATSDRTSGRNEQFF	TGTGCCACCAGTGATCGGACTAGCGGGAGGAATGAGCAGTTCTTC
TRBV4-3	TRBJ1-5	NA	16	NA	CASSQDPNNWRQPQHF	TGCGCCAGCAGCCAAGACCCCAATAACTGGCGTCAGCCCCAGCATTTT
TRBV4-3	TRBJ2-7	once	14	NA	CASSQETTGSEQYF	TGCGCCAGCAGCCAAGAGACTACGGGCTCCGAGCAGTACTTC
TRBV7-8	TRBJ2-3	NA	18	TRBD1	CASSFRTGYLSRTDTQYF	TGTGCCAGCAGCTTCCGGACAGGGTATTTATCCAGGACAGATACGCAGTATTTT
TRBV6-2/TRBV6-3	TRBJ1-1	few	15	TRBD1	CASSTQQGAGTEAFF	TGTGCCAGCAGTACCCAACAGGGGGCGGGCACTGAAGCTTTCTTT
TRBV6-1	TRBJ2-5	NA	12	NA	CASSEVVSTQYF	TGTGCCAGCAGTGAAGTCGTGTCGACCCAGTACTTC
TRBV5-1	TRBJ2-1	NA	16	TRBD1	CASSALDRGPYNEQFF	TGCGCCAGCAGCGCCCTCGACAGGGGACCGTACAATGAGCAGTTCTTC
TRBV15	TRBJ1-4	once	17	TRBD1	CATSRGGQGLANEKLFF	TGTGCCACCAGCAGAGGGGGACAGGGCTTGGCTAATGAAAAACTGTTTTTT
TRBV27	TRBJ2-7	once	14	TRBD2	CASSRARGEYEQYF	TGTGCCAGCAGCCGGGCCCGGGGGGAGTACGAGCAGTACTTC
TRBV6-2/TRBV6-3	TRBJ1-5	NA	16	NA	CASSSIYTSGNQPQHF	TGTGCCAGCAGTTCAATTTATACTTCAGGGAATCAGCCCCAGCATTTT
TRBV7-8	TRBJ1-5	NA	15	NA	CASSYGTGKEGPQHF	TGTGCCAGCAGCTACGGGACGGGGAAGGAAGGGCCCCAGCATTTT